This passage covers 9 T cell receptor beta chains from one sample sequenced in a study of cytomegalovirus exposure and HLA in healthy donors. Researchers ran the PCR with 60 Vbeta and 13 Jbeta primers. Method: immunoSEQ multiplex PCR; TCRdb's copy keeps in-frame clones and lacks some. The sample has fewer than 150,000 clones; about 80% are singletons. Sequenced material: PBMCs. These receptors originate from a man aged 40-49 years in good health and CMV-seropositive.

The rearrangement links TRBV30 to TRBJ1-2, with D unresolved. The CDR3 contains 12 residues. In germline, CDR1 is GTSNPN, CDR2 SVGIG (reference sequence). Trimming took 0 bases from V and 8 from J, leaving 10 bases between them. This chain's CDR3 is CAWSVTVRGYTF. DNA for the CDR3: TGTGCCTGGAGTGTTACAGTTAGGGGCTACACCTTC.

This clone occurred a few times. The rearrangement links TRBV30 to TRBJ2-7; D call uncertain. V gave up 4 bases and J gave up 6 bases, with 16 bases separating them. Germline V gene sequence: CDR1 GTSNPN, CDR2 SVGIG (reference sequence). The CDR3 sequence is 13 residues long. The CDR3 nucleotides read TGTGCCTGGAAATCGGAGCGTCGGATCGAGCAGTACTTC. Its translation is CAWKSERRIEQYF.

The V gene is TRBV7-8, the J gene TRBJ1-5; D perhaps matches TRBD1 (5 bases). CDR3 length: 17 amino acids. V was clipped by 1 base and J by 4 bases, with 17 bases between them. The germline gives CDR1 SGHVS, CDR2 FQNEAQ. CDR3 nucleotide sequence: TGTGCCAGCAGCTTAGTACGGGGGTCGGTACGTAATCAGCCCCAGCATTTT. This codes for CASSLVRGSVRNQPQHF.

The chain couples TRBV7-9 to TRBJ1-1; D is possibly TRBD1 (6 bases). Between the trimmed V and J ends, which lost 3 bases and 5 bases, there was a span of 13 bases. Germline V gene lookup returns CDR1 SEHNR and CDR2 FQNEAQ (reference sequence). The CDR3 has 14 amino acids. CDR3 DNA sequence: TGTGCCAGCAGCTTCACTCTCGACAGGACTGAAGCTTTCTTT. It translates to CASSFTLDRTEAFF.

The J gene is TRBJ2-7, the V gene TRBV6-1, with D possibly TRBD2 on 5 matching bases. The CDR3 is 12 residues long. CDR1 and CDR2 (germline): MNHNS, SASEGT. V was clipped by 6 bases and J by 1 base, with 7 bases between them. The CDR3 DNA sequence: TGTGCCAGCAGGCGGGTTTCCTACGAGCAGTACTTC. Translation gives CASRRVSYEQYF.

The chain carries TRBV21-1 and TRBJ1-4; the table gives TRBD1 as D, unverified against the DNA. TRBV21-1 is marked as a pseudogene. This CDR3 is 12 amino acids long. CDR3 DNA: TGTGCCAGCAGCAAATATGACAGGGAACTGTTTTTT. Amino acid sequence: CASSKYDRELFF.

The chain is built from TRBV11-2 and TRBJ2-5, with a possible D match to TRBD1 (5 bases). The CDR3 runs 14 residues. The germline V gene encodes CDR1 SGHAT and CDR2 FQNNGV. V shed 1 base and J shed 6 bases, with 12 bases lying between them. For the CDR3, the DNA is TGTGCCAGCAGCTTAGGGGGCATGAGTCAGACCCAGTACTTC. It translates to CASSLGGMSQTQYF.

The V and J genes are TRBV5-4 and TRBJ2-1, with 7 bases matching TRBD2. The CDR3 length is 15 residues. The junction had 2 bases not matched to a gene; V was cut back by 1 base and J by 1 base. Per the germline V gene, CDR1 is SGHNT and CDR2 is YYREEE (reference sequence). CDR3 sequence: CASSLSSGSYNEQFF. Written as DNA, the CDR3 is TGTGCCAGCAGCTTGAGTAGCGGGTCCTACAATGAGCAGTTCTTC.

V usage is TRBV29-1 and J usage is TRBJ1-3, with D hard to call. CDR3 length: 14 residues. CDR1 and CDR2 (germline): SQVTM, ANQGSEA. V lost 6 bases to trimming and J lost 0 bases, with 12 bases between them. The CDR3 reads CSVGGGDSGNTIYF. In DNA form, the CDR3 reads TGCAGCGTGGGAGGAGGAGACTCTGGAAACACCATATATTTT.